This TCR beta chain was found in a study of shared clonotypes between healthy human individuals. Study-level background: Per-donor plates numbered three CD4 naive, three CD4 memory, two CD8 naive and one CD8 memory.

V lost 4 bases, J lost 4 bases, and 14 bases lay in between. CDR3 length equals 15 residues. CDR1 is SGHTS and CDR2 is YDEGEE in the germline V gene. Libraries were prepared by immunoSEQ multiplex PCR; TCRdb keeps only in-frame clonotypes and omits some of them. The table has millions of clones, 90% to 95% seen once. This clone came up once. Naive CD8 populations comprised CD45RO-negative cells positively selected for CCR7, excluding terminally differentiated effector memory CD45RA+ cells. The sequenced sample was naive CD8+ T cells from PBMCs. This chain connects TRBV5-8 to TRBJ2-2, with D perhaps matching TRBD1 (5 bases). The TCR was taken from a man younger than 30 in good health. Some clones in this sample may be carry-over from other donors' samples. DNA for the CDR3: TGTGCCAGCAGCCGACGACAGCCGGGCACCGGGGAGCTGTTTTTT. Translation: CASSRRQPGTGELFF.